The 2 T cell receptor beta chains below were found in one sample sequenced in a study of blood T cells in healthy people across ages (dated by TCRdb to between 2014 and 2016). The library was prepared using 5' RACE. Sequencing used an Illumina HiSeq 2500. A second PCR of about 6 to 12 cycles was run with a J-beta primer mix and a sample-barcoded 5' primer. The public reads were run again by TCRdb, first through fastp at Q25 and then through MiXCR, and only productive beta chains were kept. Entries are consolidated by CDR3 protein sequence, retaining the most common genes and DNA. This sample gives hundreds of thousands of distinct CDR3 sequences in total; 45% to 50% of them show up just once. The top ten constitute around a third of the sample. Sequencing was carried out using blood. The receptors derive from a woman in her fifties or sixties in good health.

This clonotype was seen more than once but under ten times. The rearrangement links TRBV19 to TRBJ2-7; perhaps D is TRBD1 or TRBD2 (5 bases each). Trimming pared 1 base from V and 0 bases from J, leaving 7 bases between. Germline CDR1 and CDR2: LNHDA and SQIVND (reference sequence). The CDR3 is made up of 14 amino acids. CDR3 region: CASSIAGPSYEQYF. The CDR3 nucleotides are TGTGCCAGTAGTATAGCGGGGCCCTCCTACGAGCAGTACTTC.

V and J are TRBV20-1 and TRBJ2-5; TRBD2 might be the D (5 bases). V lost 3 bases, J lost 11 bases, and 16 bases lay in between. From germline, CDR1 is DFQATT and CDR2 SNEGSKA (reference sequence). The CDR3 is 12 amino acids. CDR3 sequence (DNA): TGCAGTGCTAGTAGGAGGATCAATGAGCAGTACTTC. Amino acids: CSASRRINEQYF.